This TCR beta chain is from a study of T cells after yellow fever vaccination. Whole-study results and caveats: CD4 and CD8 compartments shared a small share of clonotypes, likely from convergent recombination.

Trimming cost V 0 bases and J 6 bases, with 12 bases left between them. The CDR3 is 14 amino acids. This clonotype was counted between two and nine times. Its matching antigen is unknown. TCRdb reprocessed the 5' RACE reads with MiXCR, giving one entry per CDR3 protein. The table lists around 600,000 distinct CDR3 sequences, 9% to 15% of them singletons, with more than 13% in the top ten. This clonotype originated in a man between 25 and 39 years old who received the YFV17D yellow fever vaccine. V and J are TRBV12-3 or TRBV12-4 and TRBJ2-7; tentatively, D is TRBD1 (6 bases). Sequencing used PBMCs, obtained on the day of the yellow fever booster vaccination. The CDR3 coding sequence is TGTGCCAGCAGTTTAGCGCGGGCAGGGGTCGAGCAGTACTTC. Its protein product is CASSLARAGVEQYF.